This paragraph covers one T cell receptor beta chain sequence. This sample stems from a study of shared clonotypes between healthy human individuals. Every contributor of samples was a Caucasian grown-up residing in Nashville, Tennessee. The assay was immunoSEQ multiplex PCR, and TCRdb's table has in-frame clones only and misses some. The profile shows about 1.1 million clones, approximately 80% of them singletons. The J segment lost 4 bases and the V segment lost 6 bases, leaving 6 bases of the junction unmatched. Germline CDR1 MNHNS, CDR2 SASEGT. The CDR3 extends over 14 amino acids. This clonotype originated in a man in his late teens or twenties in good health. Some clones in this sample may be carry-over from other donors' samples. The sequencing input was memory CD4+ T cells from PBMCs. Described subset: CD45RA-negative fraction. The genes are TRBV6-1 and TRBJ2-1, with 7 bases fitting TRBD2. Here the CDR3 DNA reads TGTGCCAGCAGCCCGGGGGGAGCGTACAATGAGCAGTTCTTC. Protein: CASSPGGAYNEQFF.